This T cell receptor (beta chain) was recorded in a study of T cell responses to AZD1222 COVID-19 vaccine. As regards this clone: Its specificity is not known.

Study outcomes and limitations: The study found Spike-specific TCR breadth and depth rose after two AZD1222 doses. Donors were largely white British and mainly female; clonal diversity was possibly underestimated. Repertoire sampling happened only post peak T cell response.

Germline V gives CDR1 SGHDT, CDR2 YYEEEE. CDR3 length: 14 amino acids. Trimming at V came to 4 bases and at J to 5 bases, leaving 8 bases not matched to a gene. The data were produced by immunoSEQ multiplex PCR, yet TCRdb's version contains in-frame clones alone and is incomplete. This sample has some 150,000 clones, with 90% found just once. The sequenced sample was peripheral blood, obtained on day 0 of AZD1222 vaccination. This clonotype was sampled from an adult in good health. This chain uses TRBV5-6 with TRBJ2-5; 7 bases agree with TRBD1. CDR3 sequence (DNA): TGTGCCAGCAGCCTCCGACAGGGTCGGGAGACCCAGTACTTC. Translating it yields CASSLRQGRETQYF.